Sequencing of this T cell receptor beta chain was carried out in a study of blood T cell repertoires in COVID-19. Study background: Sites across the United States, Italy and Spain contributed samples from acute and convalescent COVID-19. The analysed material was cDNA or gDNA that came from T cells, B-cell-depleted T cells, or PBMCs.

As processed by the authors: Amplification of reference gene primers provided the estimated nucleated cell counts. The table came from immunoSEQ multiplex PCR; TCRdb's copy has only in-frame clones and leaves some out. V, J and clone size are taken as reported in that table, and D and trimming were inferred from the DNA itself. Of some 80,000 clones in the sample, roughly 91% are singletons; the top ten hold about 21%. This clone was seen only once. Trimming cost V 7 bases and J 3 bases; bases outside gene matches: 12. Germline assignment: CDR1 SGHTA and CDR2 FQGNSA. This CDR3 comprises 15 residues. The genes are TRBV7-2 and TRBJ2-7; 7 bases match TRBD1. The TCR comes from a human donor in a cohort sampled during active COVID-19. Sequencing was performed on peripheral blood. This CDR3 is CASTLRSNRGYEQYF. In DNA, the CDR3 is TGTGCCAGCACCCTTAGGAGTAACAGGGGCTACGAGCAGTACTTC.